The sequence of this T cell receptor (beta chain) was determined in a study of patients and donors after allogeneic stem cell transplantation (dated by TCRdb to 2018 to 2021). The library was prepared using RT-PCR. Instrument on record: NextSeq 550. The public sequencing data were trimmed at Q25 with fastp and processed into clonotypes with MiXCR by TCRdb, which kept only in-frame beta chains. Each CDR3 protein appears once, grouped with its most common genes and DNA. The sample table shows roughly 200,000 distinct CDR3 sequences, and 40% to 45% are seen once. About 35% of the sample rests with the top ten. The CDR1 and CDR2 encoded by the germline V gene are MGHRA and YSYEKL. V is clipped by 4 bases and J by 1 base, and the sequence between their germline boundaries is 14 bases long. From its cysteine to its phenylalanine, the CDR3 spans 16 amino acids. Only the CDR3 region is kept as DNA, spanning 48 bases read in frame from base 1.

Worth noting for this clonotype: No cognate antigen has been identified for it. No qualities accompany the bases; no much larger clone lies one base away.

The rearrangement combines TRBV4-1 with TRBJ2-1; tentative D gene TRBD2, with 6 bases matching. This clonotype was sampled from a human donor who was either an allogeneic HSCT recipient or a stem cell or donor lymphocyte infusion donor (not recorded which). It is not recorded whose cells these are; they may come from a transplant donor. Specimen: blood, either unsorted or a sorted T cell fraction (not recorded which). In nucleotides, the sequence is TGCGCCAGCAGCCTAGTAGGGAGGAAATCCTACAATGAGCAGTTCTTC. Its protein reads: CASSLVGRKSYNEQFF.